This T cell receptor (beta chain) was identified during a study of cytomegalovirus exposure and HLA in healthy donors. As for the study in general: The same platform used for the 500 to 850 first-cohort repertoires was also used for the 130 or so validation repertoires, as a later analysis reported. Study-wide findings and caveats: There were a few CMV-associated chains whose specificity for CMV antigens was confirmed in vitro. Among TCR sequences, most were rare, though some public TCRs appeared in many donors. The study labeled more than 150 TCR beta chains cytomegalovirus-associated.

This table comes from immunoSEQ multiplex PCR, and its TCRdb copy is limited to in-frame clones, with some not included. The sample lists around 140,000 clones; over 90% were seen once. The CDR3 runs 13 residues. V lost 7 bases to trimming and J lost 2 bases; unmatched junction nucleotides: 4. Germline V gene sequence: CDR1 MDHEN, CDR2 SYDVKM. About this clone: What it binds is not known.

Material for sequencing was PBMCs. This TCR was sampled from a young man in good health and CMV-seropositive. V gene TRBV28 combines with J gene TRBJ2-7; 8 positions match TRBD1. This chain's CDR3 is CASTATGAYEQYF. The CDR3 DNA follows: TGTGCCAGCACCGCGACAGGGGCCTACGAGCAGTACTTC.